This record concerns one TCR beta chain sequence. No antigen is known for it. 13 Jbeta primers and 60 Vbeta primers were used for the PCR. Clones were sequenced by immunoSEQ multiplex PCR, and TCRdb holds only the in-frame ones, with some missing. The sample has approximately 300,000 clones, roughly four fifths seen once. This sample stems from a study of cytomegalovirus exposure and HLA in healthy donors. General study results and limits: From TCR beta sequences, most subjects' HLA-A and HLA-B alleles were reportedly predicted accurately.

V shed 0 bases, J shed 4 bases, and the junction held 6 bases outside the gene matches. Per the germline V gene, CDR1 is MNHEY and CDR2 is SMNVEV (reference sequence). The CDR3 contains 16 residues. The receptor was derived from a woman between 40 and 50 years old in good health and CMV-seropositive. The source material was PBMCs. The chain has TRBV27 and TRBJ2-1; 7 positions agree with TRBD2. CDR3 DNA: TGTGCCAGCAGTTTATCTGGCGGACTAGGGTACAATGAGCAGTTCTTC. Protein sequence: CASSLSGGLGYNEQFF.